Following are 12 T cell receptor beta chains from one sample sequenced in a study of CD8+ T cells in alopecia areata. After isolation, RNA underwent reverse transcription to generate cDNA as the sequencing template. Assay used: immunoSEQ multiplex PCR; TCRdb lists only in-frame clones, some missing. The data hold about 150,000 clones, with 40% to 60% observed a single time. The material sequenced was CD8+ T cells sorted from blood, taken at week 0. These receptors came from a human donor with alopecia areata.

The CDR3 nucleotides read TGTGCCAGCAGCTTAATCCAAGAGACCCAGTACTTC. Encoded protein: CASSLIQETQYF. The gene calls are TRBV11-2 and TRBJ2-5; D not certain. The CDR3 is 12 residues long. V was shortened by 2 bases and J by 1 base, with 2 bases between the two germline ends. Per the germline V gene, CDR1 is SGHAT and CDR2 is FQNNGV. The full variable domain, completed using reference TRBV11-2 and TRBJ2-5, is EAGVAQSPRYKIIEKRQSVAFWCNPISGHATLYWYQQILGQGPKLLIQFQNNGVVDDSQLPKDRFSAERLKGVDSTLKIQPAKLEDSAVYLCASSLIQETQYFGPGTRLLVL.

The genes are TRBV18 and TRBJ2-3; possibly TRBD1 for D (6 bases). In germline, CDR1 is KGHSH, CDR2 LQKENI. There are 16 residues in the CDR3. V lost 6 bases to trimming and J lost 2 bases, with 18 bases between them. The chain's CDR3 is CASSGLGRDITDTQYF. CDR3 DNA sequence: TGTGCCAGCTCGGGGCTGGGCAGGGACATCACAGATACGCAGTATTTT.

This clone has only a few counts. The V gene is TRBV19, the J gene TRBJ2-1; D uncertain. The CDR3 has 12 amino acids. Germline CDR1 and CDR2: LNHDA and SQIVND (reference sequence). V was cut by 4 bases and J by 7 bases, with 8 bases left in between. This chain's CDR3 is CASSRGRNEQFF. In nucleotides, the CDR3 is TGTGCCAGTAGTAGAGGACGGAATGAGCAGTTCTTC.

This clone was seen only a few times. The chain links TRBV10-3 to TRBJ2-7, with D possibly matching TRBD1 (6 bases). Germline CDR1 and CDR2: ENHRY and SYGVKD. Trimming stripped 3 bases from V and 2 bases from J, with 11 bases between. This CDR3 contains 14 residues. CDR3 residues: CAISDRDRPYEQYF. The DNA of the CDR3 is TGTGCCATCAGTGACCGCGACAGGCCCTACGAGCAGTACTTC.

This clone was observed a handful of times. The same CDR3 can be traced to other DNA sequences in this sample. The CDR3 nucleotides are TGTGCCAGCAGCCAAGGCTGGAATCAGCCCCAGCATTTT. Translating it yields CASSQGWNQPQHF. This chain joins TRBV14 and TRBJ1-5; D unclear. In germline, CDR1 is SGHDN, CDR2 FVKESK. The V gene lost 1 base and the J gene lost 4 bases, with 5 bases spanning the gap. CDR3 length: 13 amino acids.

This clone was seen just once. The V gene is TRBV30, the J gene TRBJ1-5; 7 bases map to TRBD1. CDR3 length: 14 amino acids. V lost 3 bases, J lost 6 bases, and 8 bases stayed unmatched. Germline loops: CDR1 GTSNPN, CDR2 SVGIG (reference sequence). As DNA, the CDR3 is TGTGCCTGGAGCAGTCGGGACAGTCGTCAGCCCCAGCATTTT. This encodes CAWSSRDSRQPQHF.

This clone was detected a few times. The chain uses TRBV6-1 and TRBJ2-3; TRBD1 is a possible D gene (6 bases). V gave up 6 bases and J gave up 4 bases, with 17 bases separating them. The CDR3 totals 15 residues. CDR1 MNHNS and CDR2 SASEGT come from the germline V gene. CDR3 sequence reads: CASSPTGGGADTQYF. CDR3 DNA sequence: TGTGCCAGCAGCCCAACCGGTGGGGGCGCAGATACGCAGTATTTT.

This chain uses TRBV13 with TRBJ2-7; D is undetermined. Trimming cost V 0 bases and J 10 bases, with 10 bases left between them. Germline CDR1 and CDR2: PRHDT and FYEKMQ (reference sequence). The CDR3 consists of 12 residues. Here the CDR3 reads CASSLGREEQYF. The CDR3 DNA sequence: TGTGCCAGCAGCTTAGGTAGGGAAGAACAGTACTTC.

This chain joins TRBV19 and TRBJ2-1; no reliable D call. The germline V gene has CDR1 LNHDA and CDR2 SQIVND (reference sequence). Trimming left V 8 bases short and J 9 bases short, with 8 bases between. This CDR3 is 10 amino acids long. CDR3 in DNA: TGTGCCAGTGGAGAGGCTGAGCAGTTCTTC. Amino acids: CASGEAEQFF.

The CDR3: CASSHGQAGEAFF. CDR3 in DNA: TGTGCCAGCAGCCATGGACAGGCCGGTGAAGCTTTCTTT. V and J are TRBV7-3 and TRBJ1-1; 7 bases match TRBD1. Germline V lookup: CDR1 SGHTA, CDR2 FQGTGA. The CDR3 length is 13 residues. V gave up 5 bases and J gave up 7 bases; unmatched junction bases: 7.

The V call is TRBV29-1, the J call TRBJ1-1, with TRBD1 matching 7 bases. In germline, CDR1 is SQVTM, CDR2 ANQGSEA. CDR3 size: 15 residues. Trimming removed 5 bases from V and 1 base from J; junction bases left unmatched: 10. This CDR3 is CSVPIPGQKNTEAFF. For the CDR3, the DNA is TGCAGCGTTCCCATCCCGGGACAGAAGAACACTGAAGCTTTCTTT.

J is TRBJ2-5 and V is TRBV10-3; 9 bases are a match to TRBD2. This CDR3 spans 18 amino acids. The V gene's germline CDR1 is ENHRY and CDR2 SYGVKD. The J segment lost 0 bases and the V segment lost 0 bases, leaving 8 bases of the junction unmatched. The CDR3 loop reads CAISESFNPSGDQETQYF. As DNA, the CDR3 is TGTGCCATCAGTGAGTCTTTTAACCCTAGCGGGGACCAAGAGACCCAGTACTTC.